One sample yielded the 12 T cell receptor beta chains listed below, sequenced in a study of T cell changes during pregnancy in multiple sclerosis. Libraries were prepared by immunoSEQ multiplex PCR; TCRdb keeps only in-frame clonotypes and omits some of them. The table includes tens of thousands of clones, roughly nine tenths detected once. The sample consisted of peripheral blood, taken in the second trimester of pregnancy. These receptors were collected from a female donor with multiple sclerosis, enrolled in a pregnancy study.

The V gene is TRBV19, the J gene TRBJ1-1; the D is unclear. Germline values: CDR1 LNHDA, CDR2 SQIVND (reference sequence). The CDR3 covers 15 residues. The germline V and J ends were trimmed by 7 bases and 0 bases, with 15 bases remaining between them. The CDR3 spells CASMVSEVMNTEAFF. DNA of the CDR3: TGTGCCAGTATGGTATCGGAGGTGATGAACACTGAAGCTTTCTTT.

The J gene is TRBJ1-1, the V gene TRBV7-2; D possibly corresponds to TRBD1 (6 bases). Trimming left V 3 bases short and J 0 bases short, with 17 bases between. The germline CDR1 and CDR2 sequences are SGHTA and FQGNSA. This CDR3 has 17 amino acids. CDR3 nucleotides: TGTGCCAGCAGCTTTCGTGTACAGGGTGGAATGAACACTGAAGCTTTCTTT. Its translation: CASSFRVQGGMNTEAFF. Full variable domain (missing parts from reference TRBV7-2 and TRBJ1-1): GAGVSQSPSNKVTEKGKDVELRCDPISGHTALYWYRQSLGQGLEFLIYFQGNSAPDKSGLPSDRFSAERTGGSVSTLTIQRTQQEDSAVYLCASSFRVQGGMNTEAFFGQGTRLTVV.

This clone came up once. This chain uses TRBV12-5 with TRBJ2-7; D perhaps matches TRBD1 (6 bases). The CDR3 covers 15 residues. The V gene's germline CDR1 is LGHNT and CDR2 FRNRAP. V was pared by 1 base and J by 0 bases, with 10 bases between. CDR3 sequence: CASGLEGGGSYEQYF. The CDR3 DNA is TGTGCTAGTGGTTTGGAAGGGGGTGGCTCCTACGAGCAGTACTTC.

The rearrangement joins TRBV25-1 to TRBJ1-1; D is unclear. Trimming pared 1 base from V and 6 bases from J, leaving 12 bases between. The CDR3 extends over 14 amino acids. Germline V CDR1 and CDR2: MGHDK, SYGVNS. This CDR3 is CASSESGSVAEAFF. The CDR3 nucleotides read TGTGCCAGCAGTGAATCCGGGAGTGTGGCTGAAGCTTTCTTT.

This clone has just a few counts. This sequence joins TRBV7-9 and TRBJ1-3; 8 bases line up with TRBD1. The trim removed 5 bases at V and 3 bases at J, leaving 9 bases unmatched. Germline values: CDR1 SEHNR, CDR2 FQNEAQ (reference sequence). This CDR3 comprises 16 residues. The CDR3 nucleotides are TGTGCCAGCAGCCCTTGGACAGGGAAACTTGGAAACACCATATATTTT. Translation gives CASSPWTGKLGNTIYF. Drawing the rest from reference TRBV7-9 and TRBJ1-3, the complete variable domain is DTGVSQNPRHKITKRGQNVTFRCDPISEHNRLYWYRQTLGQGPEFLTYFQNEAQLEKSRLLSDRFSAERPKGSFSTLEIQRTEQGDSAMYLCASSPWTGKLGNTIYFGEGSWLTVV.

The chain combines TRBV27 with TRBJ2-1; 12 nucleotides agree with TRBD2. The J segment lost 8 bases and the V segment lost 6 bases, leaving 5 bases of the junction unmatched. The germline V gene has CDR1 MNHEY and CDR2 SMNVEV (reference sequence). This CDR3 has 14 residues. The CDR3 DNA is TGTGCCAGCAGACTAGCGGGGGGTTTCGATGAGCAGTTCTTC. Translation: CASRLAGGFDEQFF.

The chain has TRBV9 and TRBJ2-1; TRBD2 aligns across 9 bases. The V and J ends lost 4 bases and 2 bases, in that order; junction bases with no gene match: 7. Per the germline V gene, CDR1 is SGDLS and CDR2 is YYNGEE. There are 16 residues in the CDR3. CDR3 residues: CASSTLAGRAYNEQFF. DNA for the CDR3: TGTGCCAGCAGCACTCTAGCGGGGAGGGCCTACAATGAGCAGTTCTTC.

The chain combines TRBV11-2 with TRBJ2-3; D may be TRBD2 (6 bases). V was pared by 1 base and J by 1 base, with 9 bases between. This CDR3 is built from 15 residues. Germline V lookup: CDR1 SGHAT, CDR2 FQNNGV. DNA for the CDR3: TGTGCCAGCAGCTTAGGACTAGTAGGCACAGATACGCAGTATTTT. This codes for CASSLGLVGTDTQYF.

Concerning this clone: This sample includes further DNA sequences coding for the same CDR3. The chain recombines TRBV18 with TRBJ1-2; perhaps TRBD1 as D (5 bases). Germline V gene data show CDR1 as KGHSH and CDR2 as LQKENI. The V and J ends lost 3 bases and 8 bases respectively, with 16 bases between them. The CDR3 is made up of 14 amino acids. The CDR3 nucleotides read TGTGCCAGCTCACCGCTGACGGGGGGGACGGGCTACACCTTC. This translates into CASSPLTGGTGYTF.

This clone occurred a few times. This chain uses TRBV6-5 with TRBJ1-1; D uncertain. CDR1 MNHEY and CDR2 SVGAGI come from the germline V gene. The CDR3 spans 11 residues. V gave up 6 bases and J gave up 6 bases, with 8 bases separating them. In DNA form, the CDR3 reads TGTGCCAGCAGACAATTCCCTGAAGCTTTCTTT. Its translation: CASRQFPEAFF.

The gene calls are TRBV4-2 and TRBJ2-7, with D possibly TRBD2 on 6 matching bases. Trimming took 0 bases from V and 0 from J, leaving 9 bases between them. Germline V CDR1 and CDR2: LGHNA, YNFKEQ. There are 15 residues in the CDR3. The CDR3 region has the DNA TGTGCCAGCAGCCAAGATAGCGGACCCTCCTACGAGCAGTACTTC. Amino acids: CASSQDSGPSYEQYF.

This chain connects TRBV2 to TRBJ2-1, with D possibly TRBD2 on 6 matching bases. Trimming took off 5 bases at V and 7 bases at J, with 18 bases between the two ends. The CDR3 spans 15 residues. CDR1 SNHLY and CDR2 FYNNEI come from the germline V gene. CDR3 region: CASSLRRGAGNEQFF. CDR3 nucleotides: TGTGCCAGCAGTCTCCGGCGGGGCGCGGGTAATGAGCAGTTCTTC.